Below, 20 T cell receptor beta chains from the same sample are listed, as sequenced in a study of CD8 T cells in ankylosing spondylitis. Whole-study results and caveats: A TCR beta motif of 7 or 8 highly homologous variants appeared characteristic of ankylosing spondylitis blood.

One entry per CDR3 protein, called by TCRdb with MiXCR from the 5' RACE reads. Altogether approximately 440,000 distinct CDR3 sequences are present, approximately 17% being singletons, with the ten largest covering over 1%. These receptors lack a known antigen. Sequenced sample: blood, either unsorted or a sorted T cell fraction (not recorded which). The receptors were gathered from a male donor with ankylosing spondylitis.

In its sample, this clonotype was seen a few times. The chain joins TRBV2 to TRBJ2-1, with D possibly TRBD2 on 6 matching bases. The CDR3 has 12 amino acids. Trimming stripped 3 bases from V and 15 bases from J, with 15 bases between. Germline assignment: CDR1 SNHLY and CDR2 FYNNEI. CDR3 coding DNA: TGTGCCAGCAGTGACCCTCAGGTGGAGGGGTTCTTC. Protein sequence: CASSDPQVEGFF.

The rearrangement joins TRBV12-3 or TRBV12-4 to TRBJ1-2; the D gene is possibly TRBD1 (5 bases). Trimming removed 6 bases at V and 8 bases at J, with 13 bases between. CDR3 length: 12 amino acids. The CDR3 loop is CASRYLTAGYTF. The CDR3 DNA is TGTGCCAGCAGATACTTGACAGCAGGCTACACCTTC.

This clonotype was found many times. The chain uses TRBV12-3 or TRBV12-4 and TRBJ2-7; TRBD1 might be the D (5 bases). V lost 7 bases and J lost 1, with 17 bases in between. This CDR3 has 15 residues. The CDR3 is CASTEAGRKSYEQYF. The DNA for the CDR3 is TGTGCCAGCACAGAGGCAGGGCGTAAGTCCTACGAGCAGTACTTC.

The chain has TRBV24-1 and TRBJ1-2, with 10 bases aligning to TRBD1. The V gene end was trimmed by 10 bases and the J gene end by 2 bases; junction bases not matched to a gene: 6. This CDR3 is built from 14 residues. Germline V gene lookup returns CDR1 KGHDR and CDR2 SFDVKD. CDR3 DNA: TGTGCCACTCCGACAGGGGGCGAGAACTATGGCTACACCTTC. This translates into CATPTGGENYGYTF.

At least ten counts were recorded for this clonotype. The chain is built from TRBV12-3 or TRBV12-4 and TRBJ1-4; D is ambiguous. The CDR3 has 13 residues. Trimming pared 6 bases from V and 5 bases from J, leaving 10 bases between. DNA for the CDR3: TGTGCCAGCAGCCTACTACGGAATGAAAAACTGTTTTTT. Translation gives CASSLLRNEKLFF.

This clonotype was seen more than once but under ten times. Germline is not matched at one junction end, which may reflect a read error. The J gene is TRBJ2-2, the V gene TRBV5-1, with D perhaps TRBD1 (5 bases). This CDR3 region has 13 residues. The germline V gene encodes CDR1 SGHRS and CDR2 YFSETQ. The CDR3 sequence: CASSLEGAGELFF. The CDR3, as DNA: TGTGCCAGCAGCTTAGAAGGGGCCGGGGAGCTGTTTTTT.

The table lists this clonotype with a few counts. The genes are TRBV12-3 or TRBV12-4 and TRBJ2-7; the D gene is possibly TRBD1 (6 bases). The CDR3 loop spans 14 amino acids. The V and J ends lost 3 bases and 3 bases respectively, with 12 bases between them. The CDR3 is CASSFYQGSYEQYF. CDR3 bases: TGTGCCAGCAGTTTCTATCAGGGGAGCTACGAGCAGTACTTC.

The rearrangement uses TRBV6-5 and TRBJ2-7, with 10 bases fitting TRBD2. V shed 0 bases, J shed 6 bases, and the junction held 5 bases outside the gene matches. The CDR3 covers 15 residues. CDR1 is MNHEY and CDR2 is SVGAGI in the germline V gene. CDR3 in amino acids: CASSYSELAGREQYF. CDR3 sequence (DNA): TGTGCCAGCAGTTACTCGGAACTAGCGGGACGCGAGCAGTACTTC.

In this sample, this clonotype turned up many times. The genes are TRBV4-1 and TRBJ2-2, with D tentatively TRBD1 (6 bases). CDR1 is MGHRA and CDR2 is YSYEKL in the germline V gene. Trimming took off 6 bases at V and 1 base at J, with 9 bases between the two ends. CDR3 length: 14 residues. Here the CDR3 reads CASSRTENTGELFF. The CDR3 region has the DNA TGCGCCAGCAGTCGGACAGAGAACACCGGGGAGCTGTTTTTT.

The rearrangement joins TRBV7-9 to TRBJ2-1, with D possibly being TRBD2 (5 bases). Looked up from germline, CDR1 is SEHNR and CDR2 is FQNEAQ (reference sequence). V was shortened by 5 bases and J by 6 bases, with 11 bases between the two germline ends. The CDR3 has 13 amino acids. As DNA, the CDR3 is TGTGCCAGCAGCGAGAGAGGGTCCAATGAGCAGTTCTTC. Amino acid sequence: CASSERGSNEQFF.

This clonotype has just a few counts. CDR3 amino acids: CAATGVGGYTF. As DNA, the CDR3 is TGTGCCGCGACGGGTGTCGGGGGCTACACCTTC. The chain joins TRBV28 to TRBJ1-2; D uncertain. This CDR3 contains 11 residues. CDR1 is MDHEN, CDR2 SYDVKM, per germline. V was pared by 11 bases and J by 8 bases, with 15 bases between.

This clonotype was detected only a few times. The chain combines TRBV6-2 or TRBV6-3 with TRBJ1-5; D uncertain. The ends were cut back, 0 bases at V and 2 bases at J, with 8 bases in the middle. The CDR3 has 15 amino acids. Looked up from germline, CDR1 is MNHEY and CDR2 is SVGEGT. CDR3 bases: TGTGCCAGCAGTTACTCGAACCAGGGCAATCAGCCCCAGCATTTT. The encoded protein is CASSYSNQGNQPQHF.

This clonotype was found a few times. The chain employs TRBV6-1 and TRBJ2-5, with TRBD2 matching over 7 bases. The junction had 11 bases not matched to a gene; V was cut back by 6 bases and J by 1 base. This CDR3 contains 16 residues. The germline CDR1 and CDR2 sequences are MNHNS and SASEGT. CDR3 in amino acids: CASRRTSVLSQETQYF. The CDR3 DNA is TGTGCCAGCAGAAGAACTAGCGTGCTTTCCCAAGAGACCCAGTACTTC.

This clonotype was found a few times. DNA of the CDR3: TGTGCCACCAGTACGCCCACCGGGGAGCTGTTTTTT. Its protein product is CATSTPTGELFF. The chain couples TRBV24-1 to TRBJ2-2; D is undetermined. Germline V gene lookup returns CDR1 KGHDR and CDR2 SFDVKD. The length of the CDR3 is 12 residues. With 6 bases removed from V and 4 bases from J, the gap between germline ends came to 5 bases.

This clonotype occurred a few times. The V and J genes are TRBV3-1 and TRBJ1-1, with 10 bases matching TRBD1. CDR1 is LGHDT and CDR2 is YNNKEL in the germline V gene (reference sequence). CDR3 length: 14 amino acids. The J segment lost 5 bases and the V segment lost 5 bases, leaving 5 bases of the junction unmatched. The CDR3 loop is CASSRQGALTEAFF. The CDR3 coding sequence is TGTGCCAGCAGCAGACAGGGGGCCTTAACTGAAGCTTTCTTT.

On this clonotype itself: Since a much larger clone is just one base distant, this may be a read error. The rearrangement links TRBV29-1 to TRBJ2-1, with 9 bases matching TRBD2. CDR1 is SQVTM and CDR2 is ANQGSEA in the germline V gene. V lost 2 bases and J lost 4; bases outside the gene matches: 0. This CDR3 spans 13 amino acids. Here the CDR3 reads CSVETSGYNEQFF. DNA for the CDR3: TGCAGCGTTGAAACTAGCGGGTACAATGAGCAGTTCTTC.

The gene calls are TRBV19 and TRBJ1-2; 8 nucleotides align to TRBD1. This CDR3 contains 14 residues. V lost 3 bases and J lost 4; bases outside the gene matches: 4. Germline values: CDR1 LNHDA, CDR2 SQIVND (reference sequence). The CDR3 is CASSIPGGTYGYTF. The CDR3, as DNA: TGTGCCAGTAGTATTCCAGGGGGCACCTATGGCTACACCTTC. The full variable domain, rest sourced from reference TRBV19 and TRBJ1-2, is DGGITQSPKYLFRKEGQNVTLSCEQNLNHDAMYWYRQDPGQGLRLIYYSQIVNDFQKGDIAEGYSVSREKKESFPLTVTSAQKNPTAFYLCASSIPGGTYGYTFGSGTRLTVV.

This clonotype was seen only a few times. V gene TRBV15 combines with J gene TRBJ2-1; 13 nucleotides line up with TRBD2. This CDR3 is built from 15 residues. With V trimmed by 4 bases and J by 8 bases, 5 bases remained unmatched. Germline V CDR1 and CDR2: LNHNV, YYDKDF (reference sequence). The CDR3 coding sequence is TGTGCCACCAGCAAAACTAGCGGGGGGGCCTATGAGCAGTTCTTC. Translating gives CATSKTSGGAYEQFF.

The table lists this clonotype with a few counts. The V and J genes are TRBV3-1 and TRBJ2-7; D unclear. CDR3 length: 14 amino acids. Trimming pared 1 base from V and 7 bases from J, leaving 14 bases between. Per germline, CDR1 LGHDT and CDR2 YNNKEL (reference sequence). CDR3 region: CASSQGFYPAEQYF. The CDR3 nucleotides are TGTGCCAGCAGCCAAGGTTTCTACCCGGCGGAGCAGTACTTC.

The chain recombines TRBV9 with TRBJ1-2, with a tentative D call TRBD1 (5 bases). With 0 bases removed from V and 4 bases from J, the gap between germline ends came to 10 bases. Germline CDR1 SGDLS, CDR2 YYNGEE. The CDR3 is 14 residues long. Here the CDR3 reads CASSVAAGVYGYTF. The CDR3 DNA sequence: TGTGCCAGCAGCGTAGCGGCGGGGGTCTATGGCTACACCTTC.